This note documents a single T cell receptor beta chain sequence. The antigen remains unidentified. There are 16 residues in the CDR3. V lost 7 bases and J lost 6; bases outside the gene matches: 15. Per the germline V gene, CDR1 is MGHRA and CDR2 is YSYEKL. The sample comes from a study of a mutant IDH1 vaccine in newly diagnosed glioma. Study as a whole: Visit V12 was at week 35; visit V13 was at week 47.

Time point noted: week 35, safety follow-up. The vaccine gave 300 ug of a 20-mer mutant IDH1 peptide subcutaneously per dose. Produced via immunoSEQ multiplex PCR; TCRdb's table is partial and in-frame only. The sample carries tens of thousands of clones, 84% recorded once. The sequencing used PBMCs, collected from a glioma patient whose treatment included an IDH1 peptide vaccine. The V call is TRBV4-1, the J call TRBJ1-2; 9 nucleotides agree with TRBD1. The TCR was taken from a woman in her late teens or twenties with glioma. The CDR3 region has the DNA TGCGCCAGCAAATTCCGGGACAGGGCGGGGGTGGATGGCTACACCTTC. Translating gives CASKFRDRAGVDGYTF.